This TCR beta chain was identified during a study of technical replicates of blood from a handful of donors. The CDR3 is made up of 12 amino acids. V was pared by 4 bases and J by 5 bases, with 7 bases between. Germline lookup yields CDR1 MNHNY and CDR2 SVGAGI (reference sequence). TCRdb's table, derived via immunoSEQ multiplex PCR, lists solely in-frame clones and lacks some. This table has 80,000 to 95,000 clones, roughly 94% appearing once. V usage is TRBV6-6 and J usage is TRBJ2-3; unclear D gene. Sequencing was performed on T cells isolated from PBMCs. This receptor was identified in a human donor in good health. The CDR3, as DNA: TGTGCCAGCAGTTCCTTCGGAGATACGCAGTATTTT. Protein sequence: CASSSFGDTQYF.